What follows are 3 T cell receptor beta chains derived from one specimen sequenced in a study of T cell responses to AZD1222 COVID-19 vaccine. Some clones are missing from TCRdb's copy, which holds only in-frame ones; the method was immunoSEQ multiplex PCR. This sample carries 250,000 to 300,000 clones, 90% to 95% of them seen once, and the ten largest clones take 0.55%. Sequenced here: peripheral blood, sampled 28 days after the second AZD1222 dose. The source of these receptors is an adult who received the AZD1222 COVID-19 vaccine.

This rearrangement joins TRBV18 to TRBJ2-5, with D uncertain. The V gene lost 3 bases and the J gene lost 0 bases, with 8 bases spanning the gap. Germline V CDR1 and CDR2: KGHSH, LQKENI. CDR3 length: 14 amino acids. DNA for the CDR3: TGTGCCAGCTCACCTCTGCTCGACCAAGAGACCCAGTACTTC. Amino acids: CASSPLLDQETQYF.

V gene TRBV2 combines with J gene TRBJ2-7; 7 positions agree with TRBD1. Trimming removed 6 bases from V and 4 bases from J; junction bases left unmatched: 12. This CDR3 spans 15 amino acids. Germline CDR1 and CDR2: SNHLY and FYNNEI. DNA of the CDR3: TGTGCCAGCAGCCCTGACAGGGCGGTTAGTTACGAGCAGTACTTC. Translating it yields CASSPDRAVSYEQYF.

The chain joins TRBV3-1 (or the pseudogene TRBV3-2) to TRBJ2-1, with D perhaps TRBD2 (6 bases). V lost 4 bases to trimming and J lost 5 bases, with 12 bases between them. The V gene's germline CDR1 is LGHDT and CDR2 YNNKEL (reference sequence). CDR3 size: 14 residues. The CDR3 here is CASSPSRGNNEQFF. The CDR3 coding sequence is TGTGCCAGCAGCCCCTCGCGGGGAAACAATGAGCAGTTCTTC.